This TCR beta chain was captured by sequencing in a study of cytomegalovirus exposure and HLA in healthy donors. Study results and caveats: Data from an earlier analysis indicated that most TCR beta V segments were productive either about 90% or about 30% of the time.

The PCR made use of 60 Vbeta and 13 Jbeta primers. The data were produced by immunoSEQ multiplex PCR, yet TCRdb's version contains in-frame clones alone and is incomplete. The data show approximately 97,000 clones, with roughly 80% seen just once and 2.6% held by the top ten. Germline V gene data show CDR1 as SGHVS and CDR2 as FQNEAQ. The V end lost 5 bases, the J end lost 2 bases, and 21 bases lay between the germline ends. There are 17 residues in the CDR3. This clone was observed once. Its antigen is still unknown. Sequencing was carried out using PBMCs. The clonotype comes from a man aged 35-49 years in good health and CMV-seronegative. The chain recombines TRBV7-8 with TRBJ1-2, with D hard to call. The CDR3, as DNA: TGTGCCAGCAGCCTCGGGGTCCGGCTAACCCCAAACTATGGCTACACCTTC. Translating it yields CASSLGVRLTPNYGYTF.